Shown below are 32 T cell receptor beta chains from a single sample sequenced in a study of blood T cells in healthy people across ages. It was with a sample-barcoded 5' primer and a J-beta primer mix that a second PCR of roughly 7 to 11 cycles was run. TCRdb independently ran MiXCR on the 5' RACE reads; one entry per CDR3 protein. The sample consists of some 690,000 distinct CDR3 sequences, 20% to 25% of them appearing once. Sequenced material: blood. The receptors come from a man between 70 and 80 years old in good health.

The rearrangement links TRBV27 to TRBJ2-3, with a possible D match to TRBD2 (7 bases). CDR3 size: 14 residues. Trimming shortened V by 7 bases and J by 2 bases, and 13 bases separated the two germline ends. Germline V gives CDR1 MNHEY, CDR2 SMNVEV (reference sequence). The CDR3 DNA follows: TGTGCCAGCACTACGGGGGGACACACAGATACGCAGTATTTT. It yields the protein CASTTGGHTDTQYF.

The V call is TRBV6-2 or TRBV6-3, the J call TRBJ2-3; D is tentatively TRBD1 or TRBD2 (5 bases each). V lost 4 bases and J 0 bases, leaving 8 bases between the germline ends. The CDR3 spans 14 residues. The germline gives CDR1 MNHEY, CDR2 SVGEGT. The CDR3 nucleotides are TGTGCCAGCAGTTCGTGGGGGAGCACAGATACGCAGTATTTT. Translating gives CASSSWGSTDTQYF.

This clonotype was counted a few times. V gene TRBV24-1 combines with J gene TRBJ2-4, with 7 nucleotides matching TRBD1. After removal of 3 bases from V and 7 bases from J, the junction contained 8 bases not matched to a gene. This CDR3 is 15 amino acids long. The germline CDR1 and CDR2 sequences are KGHDR and SFDVKD. The CDR3 is CATSDPTGMENIQYF. DNA for the CDR3: TGTGCCACCAGTGATCCGACAGGGATGGAGAACATTCAGTACTTC.

A few counts support this clonotype. The CDR3 region is CASSFRSVGVEEYNEQFF. In nucleotides, the CDR3 is TGTGCCAGCAGCTTTCGGTCCGTGGGGGTGGAGGAGTACAATGAGCAGTTCTTC. The chain couples TRBV7-9 to TRBJ2-1; D may be TRBD1 or TRBD2 (5 bases each). The CDR3 length is 18 residues. Per the germline V gene, CDR1 is SEHNR and CDR2 is FQNEAQ (reference sequence). The V end was cut by 3 bases, the J end by 4 bases, with 22 bases between. Together with reference TRBV7-9 and TRBJ2-1, the CDR3 gives the full variable domain: DTGVSQNPRHKITKRGQNVTFRCDPISEHNRLYWYRQTLGQGPEFLTYFQNEAQLEKSRLLSDRFSAERPKGSFSTLEIQRTEQGDSAMYLCASSFRSVGVEEYNEQFFGPGTRLTVL.

CDR3 protein: CASSPTTGPANYGYTF. The CDR3 DNA follows: TGTGCCAGCAGCCCAACGACAGGCCCGGCTAACTATGGCTACACCTTC. The genes are TRBV5-6 and TRBJ1-2, with D possibly being TRBD1 (6 bases). The CDR3 loop spans 16 amino acids. The germline V and J ends were trimmed by 4 bases and 0 bases, with 16 bases remaining between them. Germline values: CDR1 SGHDT, CDR2 YYEEEE.

This chain connects TRBV7-9 to TRBJ2-4; perhaps TRBD2 as D (7 bases). Trimming pared 2 bases from V and 7 bases from J, leaving 15 bases between. Germline assignment: CDR1 SEHNR and CDR2 FQNEAQ (reference sequence). This CDR3 has 15 residues. The DNA of the CDR3 is TGTGCCAGCAGCTTAATGGGGGGGCTTACTAACATTCAGTACTTC. Amino acid sequence: CASSLMGGLTNIQYF.

This clonotype came up a few times. This chain uses TRBV12-3 or TRBV12-4 with TRBJ2-3; TRBD2 matches 13 bases. Trimming at V came to 5 bases and at J to 3 bases, leaving 8 bases not matched to a gene. The CDR3 has 17 amino acids. The CDR3 protein is CASSRPGTSGATDTQYF. The CDR3 nucleotides are TGTGCCAGCAGTCGCCCCGGGACTAGCGGGGCTACAGATACGCAGTATTTT.

The chain employs TRBV20-1 and TRBJ1-6; D uncertain. V was pared by 3 bases and J by 2 bases, with 8 bases between. The V gene's germline CDR1 is DFQATT and CDR2 SNEGSKA (reference sequence). The CDR3 is 14 residues long. The chain's CDR3 is CSARRPTYNSPLHF. The CDR3 bases are TGCAGTGCTAGGAGACCGACCTATAATTCACCCCTCCACTTT.

The J gene is TRBJ2-3, the V gene TRBV5-1; D may be TRBD1 (6 bases). The V end was cut by 4 bases, the J end by 1 base, with 10 bases between. The CDR3 extends over 14 amino acids. The germline CDR1 and CDR2 sequences are SGHRS and YFSETQ. The CDR3 spells CASSGGFGTDTQYF. In DNA form, the CDR3 reads TGCGCCAGCAGCGGGGGCTTCGGCACAGATACGCAGTATTTT.

This clonotype turned up a few times. CDR3 residues: CSVLGQGAQPQHF. CDR3 coding DNA: TGCAGCGTCTTAGGGCAGGGGGCTCAGCCCCAGCATTTT. V usage is TRBV29-1 and J usage is TRBJ1-5, with 8 bases identical to TRBD1. This CDR3 has 13 residues. With 6 bases clipped from V and 6 bases from J, the junction kept 7 bases outside the gene matches. The germline V gene encodes CDR1 SQVTM and CDR2 ANQGSEA.

The rearrangement uses TRBV2 and TRBJ2-3; either TRBD1 or TRBD2 may supply D (5 bases each). Germline V CDR1 and CDR2: SNHLY, FYNNEI. V was shortened by 8 bases and J by 1 base, with 10 bases between the two germline ends. This CDR3 has 13 residues. CDR3: CASARGGTDTQYF. The CDR3 region has the DNA TGTGCCAGCGCGAGGGGCGGCACAGATACGCAGTATTTT.

The CDR3 bases are TGTGCCAGCAGCTCCCCGACAGGTGTGCGTGGAAACACCATATATTTT. As protein: CASSSPTGVRGNTIYF. The rearrangement links TRBV11-2 to TRBJ1-3, with a weak D call TRBD1 (6 bases). The CDR3 sequence is 16 residues long. The germline V gene encodes CDR1 SGHAT and CDR2 FQNNGV. V gave up 4 bases and J gave up 3 bases, with 16 bases separating them. Full variable domain (outside the CDR3, taken from reference TRBV11-2 and TRBJ1-3): EAGVAQSPRYKIIEKRQSVAFWCNPISGHATLYWYQQILGQGPKLLIQFQNNGVVDDSQLPKDRFSAERLKGVDSTLKIQPAKLEDSAVYLCASSSPTGVRGNTIYFGEGSWLTVV.

This clonotype was counted at least ten times. The chain uses TRBV6-6 and TRBJ1-3; D uncertain. The CDR3 runs to 14 residues. The V and J ends lost 1 base and 0 bases respectively, with 4 bases between them. Germline CDR1 reads MNHNY; CDR2 reads SVGAGI (reference sequence). CDR3 DNA sequence: TGTGCCAGCAGTTACTTGAGCTCTGGAAACACCATATATTTT. It encodes CASSYLSSGNTIYF.

This clonotype showed up just a few times. The chain has TRBV18 and TRBJ1-1; D ambiguous. The germline V gene has CDR1 KGHSH and CDR2 LQKENI. V was shortened by 1 base and J by 8 bases, with 11 bases between the two germline ends. The CDR3 sequence is 13 residues long. The CDR3 loop is CASSPRVHREAFF. The CDR3 region has the DNA TGTGCCAGCTCACCACGAGTTCATCGGGAAGCTTTCTTT. The complete variable domain, with remaining parts taken from reference TRBV18 and TRBJ1-1, reads NAGVMQNPRHLVRRRGQEARLRCSPMKGHSHVYWYRQLPEEGLKFMVYLQKENIIDESGMPKERFSAEFPKEGPSILRIQQVVRGDSAAYFCASSPRVHREAFFGQGTRLTVV.

The chain uses TRBV29-1 and TRBJ1-1; no definite D call. The CDR3 covers 13 residues. Germline V gene data show CDR1 as SQVTM and CDR2 as ANQGSEA. Trimming removed 7 bases from V and 3 bases from J, with 15 bases in between. The DNA of the CDR3 is TGCAGCGCTAACGAATTGGCGTACACTGAAGCTTTCTTT. Translation: CSANELAYTEAFF. The entire variable domain, with the rest obtained from reference TRBV29-1 and TRBJ1-1, is as follows: SAVISQKPSRDICQRGTSLTIQCQVDSQVTMMFWYRQQPGQSLTLIATANQGSEATYESGFVIDKFPISRPNLTFSTLTVSNMSPEDSSIYLCSANELAYTEAFFGQGTRLTVV.

Comment on this clonotype: At one end, the junction sequence differs from germline, possibly due to a read error. This sequence joins TRBV29-1 and TRBJ2-1; possibly TRBD1 or TRBD2 for D (5 bases each). Looked up from germline, CDR1 is SQVTM and CDR2 is ANQGSEA. The length of the CDR3 is 15 residues. CDR3 region: CSVKRDLSSYNGQFF. The CDR3 DNA reads as TGCAGCGTTAAAAGGGACCTGAGCTCCTACAATGGGCAGTTCTTC.

This clonotype was observed a few times. The chain links TRBV10-3 to TRBJ2-5; 9 bases agree with TRBD2. The CDR3 runs 14 residues. J was trimmed by 5 bases and V by 3 bases; bases with no gene match: 4. The V gene's germline CDR1 is ENHRY and CDR2 SYGVKD. This CDR3 reads CAISDHGLAETQYF. The DNA for the CDR3 is TGTGCCATCAGTGATCACGGACTAGCGGAGACCCAGTACTTC.

This clonotype appeared a few times. The V gene is TRBV7-6, the J gene TRBJ2-3; tentatively, D is TRBD1 (7 bases). CDR3 length equals 17 residues. Germline V CDR1 and CDR2: SGHVS, FNYEAQ. V lost 1 base and J 3 bases, leaving 17 bases between the germline ends. CDR3 DNA sequence: TGTGCCAGCAGCTTAGTGTCCGTGACAGGGAGGACAGATACGCAGTATTTT. Translation: CASSLVSVTGRTDTQYF. The whole variable domain, remainder taken from reference TRBV7-6 and TRBJ2-3, is GAGVSQSPRYKVTKRGQDVALRCDPISGHVSLYWYRQALGQGPEFLTYFNYEAQQDKSGLPNDRFSAERPEGSISTLTIQRTEQRDSAMYRCASSLVSVTGRTDTQYFGPGTRLTVL.

V and J are TRBV19 and TRBJ2-7; D unresolved. Germline CDR1 and CDR2: LNHDA and SQIVND (reference sequence). The V gene lost 4 bases and the J gene lost 4 bases, with 11 bases spanning the gap. There are 13 residues in the CDR3. CDR3 coding DNA: TGTGCCAGTAGTACAACCTTCAGTTACGAGCAGTACTTC. Encoded protein: CASSTTFSYEQYF. The complete variable domain, with remaining parts taken from reference TRBV19 and TRBJ2-7, reads DGGITQSPKYLFRKEGQNVTLSCEQNLNHDAMYWYRQDPGQGLRLIYYSQIVNDFQKGDIAEGYSVSREKKESFPLTVTSAQKNPTAFYLCASSTTFSYEQYFGPGTRLTVT.

This chain joins TRBV20-1 and TRBJ2-1; 7 bases are shared with TRBD1. Germline assignment: CDR1 DFQATT and CDR2 SNEGSKA (reference sequence). The CDR3 contains 15 residues. The ends lost 3 bases at V and 6 bases at J; junction bases unmatched: 11. The CDR3 DNA sequence: TGCAGTGCTAGTAGAGGGGGCGGCGTGCCCAATGAGCAGTTCTTC. Residues: CSASRGGGVPNEQFF.

The rearrangement joins TRBV7-2 to TRBJ1-5; D unresolved. The germline gives CDR1 SGHTA, CDR2 FQGNSA. The CDR3 sequence is 13 residues long. V was cut by 1 base and J by 4 bases, with 5 bases left in between. CDR3 in amino acids: CASSLDLNQPQHF. CDR3 sequence (DNA): TGTGCCAGCAGCTTAGACTTAAATCAGCCCCAGCATTTT.

The sample holds many counts of this clonotype. V gene TRBV6-5 combines with J gene TRBJ2-4; 8 nucleotides align to TRBD1. Trimming took 3 bases from V and 8 from J; bases not matched to a gene: 6. This CDR3 has 14 amino acids. The germline V gene has CDR1 MNHEY and CDR2 SVGAGI. The CDR3 DNA is TGTGCCAGCAGTTATAGGACAGGGTCCGACATTCAGTACTTC. This translates into CASSYRTGSDIQYF.

This chain links TRBV3-1 with TRBJ1-3; the match to TRBD1 covers 7 bases. This CDR3 has 16 residues. V lost 5 bases, J lost 0 bases, and 7 bases stayed unmatched. In germline, CDR1 is LGHDT, CDR2 YNNKEL (reference sequence). The chain's CDR3 is CASSAPGQSSGNTIYF. CDR3 coding DNA: TGTGCCAGCAGCGCCCCGGGACAGAGCTCTGGAAACACCATATATTTT.

This clonotype showed up many times. The chain employs TRBV20-1 and TRBJ2-3; 7 bases are a match to TRBD2. The CDR3 covers 12 residues. V gave up 7 bases and J gave up 5 bases; unmatched junction bases: 6. Germline CDR1 is DFQATT and CDR2 is SNEGSKA (reference sequence). CDR3 sequence reads: CSVQSGVDTQYF. The CDR3 DNA reads as TGCAGTGTCCAGAGCGGGGTAGATACGCAGTATTTT.

V and J are TRBV7-9 and TRBJ1-5; D unclear. The CDR3 is 12 residues long. Germline-derived CDR1 and CDR2 are SEHNR and FQNEAQ (reference sequence). Trimming stripped 0 bases from V and 7 bases from J, with 4 bases between. The CDR3 region is CASSLAFQPQHF. CDR3 DNA sequence: TGTGCCAGCAGCTTAGCTTTCCAGCCCCAGCATTTT. The entire variable domain, with the rest obtained from reference TRBV7-9 and TRBJ1-5, is as follows: DTGVSQNPRHKITKRGQNVTFRCDPISEHNRLYWYRQTLGQGPEFLTYFQNEAQLEKSRLLSDRFSAERPKGSFSTLEIQRTEQGDSAMYLCASSLAFQPQHFGDGTRLSIL.

This chain joins TRBV20-1 and TRBJ1-5, with D hard to call. From germline, CDR1 is DFQATT and CDR2 SNEGSKA (reference sequence). Between the trimmed V and J ends, which lost 0 bases and 3 bases, there was a span of 12 bases. There are 15 residues in the CDR3. The CDR3 bases are TGCAGTGCTAGAGAGAGTCCCTCAAACAATCAGCCCCAGCATTTT. Translation: CSARESPSNNQPQHF.

V gene TRBV5-1 combines with J gene TRBJ1-4; possible D gene TRBD1, 5 bases. Germline values: CDR1 SGHRS, CDR2 YFSETQ. The CDR3 consists of 14 residues. V was shortened by 4 bases and J by 1 base, with 8 bases between the two germline ends. This chain's CDR3 is CASSTGLTNEKLFF. The CDR3 DNA sequence: TGCGCCAGCAGCACAGGACTAACTAATGAAAAACTGTTTTTT.

Only a few counts were recorded for this clonotype. The V gene is TRBV5-1, the J gene TRBJ1-1; no reliable D call. This CDR3 region has 15 residues. Germline CDR1 is SGHRS and CDR2 is YFSETQ. V shed 0 bases and J shed 0 bases, with 9 bases lying between them. The CDR3 nucleotides are TGCGCCAGCAGCTTGGGAGCCAACATGAACACTGAAGCTTTCTTT. Protein: CASSLGANMNTEAFF.

CDR3 sequence reads: CASSFNRGAGNTIYF. In DNA form, the CDR3 reads TGTGCCAGCAGCTTTAATCGAGGGGCTGGAAACACCATATATTTT. This chain links TRBV11-2 with TRBJ1-3; the D gene is possibly TRBD1 (5 bases). CDR1 and CDR2 (germline): SGHAT, FQNNGV. The CDR3 has 15 residues. V shed 3 bases and J shed 2 bases, with 11 bases lying between them.

The rearrangement joins TRBV29-1 to TRBJ2-5, with D possibly being TRBD1 or TRBD2 (6 bases each). CDR3 size: 14 residues. The germline V gene encodes CDR1 SQVTM and CDR2 ANQGSEA. The ends were cut back, 6 bases at V and 11 bases at J, with 25 bases in the middle. This chain's CDR3 is CSVTPDSGGREQYF. Here the CDR3 DNA reads TGCAGCGTCACACCGGATTCCGGGGGCAGGGAGCAGTACTTC.

This clonotype was picked up a small number of times. The chain joins TRBV15 to TRBJ2-7; 7 nucleotides agree with TRBD2. The tail of the sequence fits TRBJ2-5 better, so the J call may be wrong. CDR3 length: 17 amino acids. Germline CDR1 LNHNV, CDR2 YYDKDF (reference sequence). The CDR3 loop is CATSRDYSGTSQETQYF. CDR3 nucleotides: TGTGCCACCAGCAGAGATTACAGCGGGACCTCTCAAGAGACCCAGTACTTC.

There are a few counts of this clonotype. The chain recombines TRBV20-1 with TRBJ2-3; D may be TRBD1 (5 bases). Germline V CDR1 and CDR2: DFQATT, SNEGSKA (reference sequence). This CDR3 has 14 amino acids. V was cut by 3 bases and J by 0 bases, with 10 bases left in between. The DNA of the CDR3 is TGCAGTGCTAGTAGGGGCCCTAGCACAGATACGCAGTATTTT. It is translated as CSASRGPSTDTQYF.